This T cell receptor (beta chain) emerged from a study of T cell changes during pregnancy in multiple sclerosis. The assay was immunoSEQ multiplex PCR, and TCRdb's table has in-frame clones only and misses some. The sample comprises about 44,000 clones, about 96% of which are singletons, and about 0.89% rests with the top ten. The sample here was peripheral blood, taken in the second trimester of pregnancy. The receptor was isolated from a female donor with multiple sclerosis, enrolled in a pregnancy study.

The CDR3, as DNA: TGTGCCAGCAGCTTCTCCGGGGGGGTAAGCACTGAAGCTTTCTTT. Amino acids: CASSFSGGVSTEAFF. The gene calls are TRBV11-2 and TRBJ1-1, with D perhaps TRBD1 (5 bases). CDR3 size: 15 residues. CDR1 SGHAT and CDR2 FQNNGV come from the germline V gene. V was clipped by 3 bases and J by 4 bases, with 15 bases between them.